The following is a TCR beta chain sequence with its context. Preparing the TCRbeta library involved the use of unique molecular identifiers. TCRdb redid the calling of the PCR reads with MiXCR, one entry per CDR3 protein. The data show roughly 500,000 distinct CDR3 sequences, about 30% seen once. This specimen belongs to a study of T-cell reconstitution after alpha-beta-depleted transplantation in children. The ends were cut back, 0 bases at V and 9 bases at J, with 9 bases in the middle. The CDR3 spans 13 residues. Germline V gives CDR1 SGHTA, CDR2 FQGNSA. The TCR originated in a human donor who donated a stem cell graft to a child with aplastic anemia. Source: PBMCs from the stem cell graft donor, taken from the stem cell graft. The chain is built from TRBV7-2 and TRBJ1-5, with D unclear. CDR3 sequence: CASSLARSTPQHF. CDR3 in DNA: TGTGCCAGCAGCTTAGCCCGCTCCACGCCCCAGCATTTT.